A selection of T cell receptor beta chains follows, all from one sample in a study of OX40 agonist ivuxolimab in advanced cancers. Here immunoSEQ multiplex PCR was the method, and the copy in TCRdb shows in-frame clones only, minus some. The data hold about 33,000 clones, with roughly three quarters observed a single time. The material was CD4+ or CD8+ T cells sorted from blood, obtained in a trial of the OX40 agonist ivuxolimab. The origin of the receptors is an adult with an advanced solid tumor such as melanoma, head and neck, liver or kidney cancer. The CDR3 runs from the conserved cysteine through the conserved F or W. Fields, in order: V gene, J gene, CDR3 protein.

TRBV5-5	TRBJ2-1	CASSLGLAVYNEQFF
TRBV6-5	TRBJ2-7	CASRDGTASYEQYF
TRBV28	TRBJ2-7	CASSFHLRDRTYEQYF
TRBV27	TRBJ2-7	CASSLQGGSYEQYF
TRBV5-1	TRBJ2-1	CASSAGLALYNEQFF
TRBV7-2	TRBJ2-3	CASSLGGTGDTQYF
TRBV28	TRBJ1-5	CASSPPPSGSAQHF
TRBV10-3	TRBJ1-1	CAIRDHQAPKNTEAFF
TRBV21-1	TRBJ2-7	CASSARDNSYEQYF
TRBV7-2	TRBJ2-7	CASSYSGGDLEQYF
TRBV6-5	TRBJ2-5	CASSSGPETQYF
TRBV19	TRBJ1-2	CASHNSGGYTF
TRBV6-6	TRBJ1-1	CASSYGRNTEAFF
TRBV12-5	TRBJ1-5	CASGRDRLEYRDILNQPQHF
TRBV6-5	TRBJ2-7	CASSYTGGQYF
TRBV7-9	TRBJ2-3	CASSLLFKKTDTQYF
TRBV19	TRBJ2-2	CAATDGPNTGELFF
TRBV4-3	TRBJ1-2	CASSQDRASYYGYTF
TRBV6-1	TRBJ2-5	CASSEVPGGRETQYF
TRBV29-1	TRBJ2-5	CSLRGVQETQYF
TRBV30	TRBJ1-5	CAWSGTGLSNQPQHF
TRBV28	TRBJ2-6	CASGGSGANVLTF
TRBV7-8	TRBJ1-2	CASSLEGSGYGYTF
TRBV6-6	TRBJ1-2	CASSTYSDSYGYTF
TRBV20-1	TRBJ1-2	CSASSNYGYTF
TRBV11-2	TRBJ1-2	CASSLQPGVGNYGYTF
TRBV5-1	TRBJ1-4	CASSSDGTRSEKLFF
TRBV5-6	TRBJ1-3	CASSLDTGASGNTIYF
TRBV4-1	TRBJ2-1	CASSQDRLAFPNEQFF
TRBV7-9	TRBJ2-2	CASRPTMRGADTGELFF
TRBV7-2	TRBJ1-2	CASSLEVGSYTF